These 15 T cell receptor beta chains originate from one sample sequenced in a study of blood T cell repertoires in COVID-19. Method: immunoSEQ multiplex PCR; TCRdb's copy keeps in-frame clones and lacks some. The sample lists tens of thousands of clones; 70% to 90% were seen once. The sample comprised peripheral blood. These receptors originate from a woman aged 70-85 years with active or convalescent COVID-19.

The chain has TRBV11-2 and TRBJ1-2; D is uncertain. CDR3 length: 11 amino acids. V was clipped by 3 bases and J by 6 bases, with 5 bases between them. Germline CDR1 and CDR2: SGHAT and FQNNGV. CDR3: CASSFSDGYTF. The DNA for the CDR3 is TGTGCCAGCAGCTTCTCGGATGGCTACACCTTC.

This clone was observed a few times. Here the CDR3 reads CASSLGLAGAYNEQFF. CDR3 coding DNA: TGTGCCAGCAGCTTGGGACTAGCGGGGGCTTACAATGAGCAGTTCTTC. The V gene is TRBV7-2, the J gene TRBJ2-1; 14 bases are a match to TRBD2. J lost 4 bases, V lost 3 bases, and 2 bases had no gene match. The CDR3 consists of 16 residues. CDR1 and CDR2 from the germline V gene are SGHTA and FQGNSA.

This rearrangement joins TRBV6-2 or TRBV6-3 to TRBJ1-2, with TRBD1 identical over 9 bases. Germline assignment: CDR1 MNHEY and CDR2 SVGEGT. The CDR3 runs to 17 residues. V lost 5 bases and J lost 8; bases outside the gene matches: 18. CDR3 nucleotide sequence: TGTGCCAGCAGTAAGAACAGGGGGCAGTTTCGTCCGGAGGGCTACACCTTC. Its translation: CASSKNRGQFRPEGYTF.

The chain recombines TRBV28 with TRBJ2-7, with 7 bases matching TRBD1. Losses at the gene ends were 5 bases for V and 5 bases for J; bases not matched to a gene: 12. Germline V gene sequence: CDR1 MDHEN, CDR2 SYDVKM. This CDR3 comprises 15 residues. The CDR3 coding sequence is TGTGCCAGCAGTCCAAGGTCCCGGGACAGTCACGAGCAGTACTTC. Protein: CASSPRSRDSHEQYF.

The J gene is TRBJ1-3, the V gene TRBV14; maybe TRBD1 (6 bases). The CDR3 is 16 amino acids. V dropped 4 bases and J dropped 4 bases, with 17 bases sitting between them. Looked up from germline, CDR1 is SGHDN and CDR2 is FVKESK. The CDR3 region is CASSLLLGARGNTIYF. In DNA form, the CDR3 reads TGTGCCAGCAGCCTCTTGCTGGGGGCGAGAGGAAACACCATATATTTT.

This clone appeared once. The chain links TRBV9 to TRBJ2-2, with D unresolved. V shed 0 bases and J shed 4 bases, with 7 bases lying between them. The CDR3 is made up of 14 amino acids. Germline V gene sequence: CDR1 SGDLS, CDR2 YYNGEE. For the CDR3, the DNA is TGTGCCAGCAGCGTAGATCCGTCCACCGGGGAGCTGTTTTTT. It encodes CASSVDPSTGELFF. Looking up the rest from reference TRBV9 and TRBJ2-2 gives the full variable domain: DSGVTQTPKHLITATGQRVTLRCSPRSGDLSVYWYQQSLDQGLQFLIQYYNGEERAKGNILERFSAQQFPDLHSELNLSSLELGDSALYFCASSVDPSTGELFFGEGSRLTVL.

The V and J genes are TRBV7-2 and TRBJ1-1, with unresolved D. Trimming removed 1 base from V and 5 bases from J, with 8 bases in between. The CDR3 loop spans 13 amino acids. In germline, CDR1 is SGHTA, CDR2 FQGNSA. The CDR3 sequence is CASSLGSRTEAFF. The CDR3 DNA reads as TGTGCCAGCAGCTTAGGTAGCCGTACTGAAGCTTTCTTT.

The chain couples TRBV18 to TRBJ2-1; tentative D call: TRBD1 (7 bases). The CDR3 loop spans 15 amino acids. The V and J ends lost 3 bases and 3 bases respectively, with 12 bases between them. Germline CDR1 is KGHSH and CDR2 is LQKENI. CDR3 nucleotide sequence: TGTGCCAGCTCACCGCTGCAGGGGGGCTACAATGAGCAGTTCTTC. Residues: CASSPLQGGYNEQFF. Supplemented by reference TRBV18 and TRBJ2-1, the full variable domain reads NAGVMQNPRHLVRRRGQEARLRCSPMKGHSHVYWYRQLPEEGLKFMVYLQKENIIDESGMPKERFSAEFPKEGPSILRIQQVVRGDSAAYFCASSPLQGGYNEQFFGPGTRLTVL.

The genes are TRBV4-1 and TRBJ2-7; the match to TRBD2 covers 9 bases. Germline values: CDR1 MGHRA, CDR2 YSYEKL. This CDR3 has 14 amino acids. Trimming cost V 4 bases and J 2 bases; bases outside gene matches: 3. CDR3 nucleotide sequence: TGCGCCAGCAGCCCCCTAGCGGGGCCCTACGAGCAGTACTTC. Translation: CASSPLAGPYEQYF.

This clone turned up a few times. The V and J genes are TRBV5-1 and TRBJ2-5, with 8 bases lining up with TRBD2. The V and J ends lost 1 base and 1 base, in that order; junction bases with no gene match: 6. In germline, CDR1 is SGHRS, CDR2 YFSETQ. The CDR3 loop spans 16 amino acids. The CDR3 sequence is CASSLSQRGSQETQYF. CDR3 sequence (DNA): TGCGCCAGCAGCTTGAGCCAGCGGGGGAGCCAAGAGACCCAGTACTTC.

The chain links TRBV11-2 to TRBJ2-5, with 12 nucleotides matching TRBD2. Losses at the gene ends were 4 bases for V and 3 bases for J; bases not matched to a gene: 6. Germline CDR1 reads SGHAT; CDR2 reads FQNNGV. This CDR3 has 16 residues. CDR3 DNA sequence: TGTGCCAGCAGCTCCCCCCTAGCGGGGGGGAAAGAGACCCAGTACTTC. This encodes CASSSPLAGGKETQYF.

The CDR3 nucleotides read TGTGCCAGCATCCCCGCGGGGGGATACTATGGCTACACCTTC. Its protein is CASIPAGGYYGYTF. The chain recombines TRBV6-5 with TRBJ1-2; tentative D call: TRBD1 (5 bases). The V end lost 7 bases, the J end lost 3 bases, and 15 bases lay between the germline ends. CDR3 size: 14 residues. Germline V lookup: CDR1 MNHEY, CDR2 SVGAGI.

This clone appeared once. CDR3 loop: CASSLAVAGHPSGNTIYF. The DNA of the CDR3 is TGTGCCAGCAGCTTAGCAGTGGCGGGGCATCCTTCTGGAAACACCATATATTTT. The chain carries TRBV7-6 and TRBJ1-3, with D tentatively TRBD1 (5 bases). Germline V gene sequence: CDR1 SGHVS, CDR2 FNYEAQ. Trimming removed 0 bases at V and 1 base at J, with 16 bases between. The CDR3 consists of 18 residues.

The chain carries TRBV5-1 and TRBJ1-5; maybe TRBD1 (5 bases). Trimming stripped 0 bases from V and 5 bases from J, with 9 bases between. This CDR3 has 14 amino acids. The germline gives CDR1 SGHRS, CDR2 YFSETQ. The CDR3 loop reads CASSLVTGDQPQHF. The DNA of the CDR3 is TGCGCCAGCAGCTTGGTAACAGGCGATCAGCCCCAGCATTTT. The full variable domain, in which reference TRBV5-1 and TRBJ1-5 provide the parts outside the CDR3, is KAGVTQTPRYLIKTRGQQVTLSCSPISGHRSVSWYQQTPGQGLQFLFEYFSETQRNKGNFPGRFSGRQFSNSRSEMNVSTLELGDSALYLCASSLVTGDQPQHFGDGTRLSIL.

The table lists this clone with a few counts. The chain couples TRBV28 to TRBJ1-5; 7 nucleotides agree with TRBD1. CDR1 is MDHEN and CDR2 is SYDVKM in the germline V gene. Trimming took 5 bases from V and 9 from J; bases not matched to a gene: 10. The CDR3 runs 14 residues. In DNA, the CDR3 is TGTGCCAGCAGTCCAGGGACAGCCACAGGGCCCCAGCATTTT. This codes for CASSPGTATGPQHF. Full variable domain (remainder filled in from reference TRBV28 and TRBJ1-5): DVKVTQSSRYLVKRTGEKVFLECVQDMDHENMFWYRQDPGLGLRLIYFSYDVKMKEKGDIPEGYSVSREKKERFSLILESASTNQTSMYLCASSPGTATGPQHFGDGTRLSIL.